The rows below give T cell receptor beta chains drawn from one sample of a study of shared clonotypes between healthy human individuals. This table comes from immunoSEQ multiplex PCR, and its TCRdb copy is limited to in-frame clones, with some not included. The data hold fewer than 2.5 million clones, with over 85% observed a single time. What was sequenced was naive CD4+ T cells from PBMCs. These receptors were obtained from a man between 18 and 29 years old in good health. Some clones in this sample may be carry-over from other donors' samples. Both conserved end residues are part of each CDR3. Each record gives: clone size, CDR3 length, J gene, V gene, D gene, CDR3 DNA, CDR3 protein. A D gene is named only where the DNA matches it firmly. Clone size is given for some rows only: seen once, a few or many times, or a class if the clone is expanded.

size: .
length: 13
J: TRBJ1-6
V: TRBV18
D: .
DNA: TGTGCCAGCTCCCCGAATGGTGATTCACCCCTCCACTTT
CDR3: CASSPNGDSPLHF

size: .
length: 15
J: TRBJ1-3
V: TRBV9
D: .
DNA: TGTGCCAGCAGCGTAGAAACAGTCTCTGGAAACACCATATATTTT
CDR3: CASSVETVSGNTIYF

size: few
length: 15
J: TRBJ2-1
V: TRBV11-2
D: .
DNA: TGTGCCAGCAGCTTAGTCCCTAGCTCCTACAATGAGCAGTTCTTC
CDR3: CASSLVPSSYNEQFF

size: .
length: 14
J: TRBJ1-5
V: TRBV19
D: .
DNA: TGTGCCAGTACTTATGGAGGGAGAGGTCAGCCCCAGCATTTT
CDR3: CASTYGGRGQPQHF

size: .
length: 14
J: TRBJ2-3
V: TRBV2
D: .
DNA: TGTGCCAGCACCCAAGGCGGCCATACAGATACGCAGTATTTT
CDR3: CASTQGGHTDTQYF

size: .
length: 14
J: TRBJ2-3
V: TRBV7-3
D: TRBD2
DNA: TGTGCCAGCAGCTTCGGGACTAGCAGAGATACGCAGTATTTT
CDR3: CASSFGTSRDTQYF

size: .
length: 13
J: TRBJ2-5
V: TRBV29-1
D: .
DNA: TGCAGCGTTGTACCGGGGTCCCTGGGGGAGCAGTACTTC
CDR3: CSVVPGSLGEQYF

size: .
length: 16
J: TRBJ2-6
V: TRBV28
D: .
DNA: TGTGCCAGCAGACTACCCCTCGGCTCTGGGGCCAACGTCCTGACTTTC
CDR3: CASRLPLGSGANVLTF

size: few
length: 16
J: TRBJ2-1
V: TRBV5-1
D: .
DNA: TGCGCCAGCAGCTTAAGATCTAGTGTTGGCTACAATGAGCAGTTCTTC
CDR3: CASSLRSSVGYNEQFF

size: .
length: 14
J: TRBJ2-7
V: TRBV5-1
D: .
DNA: TGCGCCAGCAGCTTGGCTCCAGGGGCTCACGAGCAGTACTTC
CDR3: CASSLAPGAHEQYF

size: .
length: 16
J: TRBJ1-5
V: TRBV15
D: .
DNA: TGTGCCACCAGCAGAGATTATGGGCTGACAAATCAGCCCCAGCATTTT
CDR3: CATSRDYGLTNQPQHF

size: .
length: 16
J: TRBJ1-2
V: TRBV5-1
D: TRBD1
DNA: TGCGCCAGCAGCTTGAACGGACAGGGGAGAAACTATGGCTACACCTTC
CDR3: CASSLNGQGRNYGYTF

size: .
length: 16
J: TRBJ2-7
V: TRBV5-8
D: TRBD2
DNA: TGTGCCAGCAGCCCAATTACTAGCGCCCCCGGCCACGAGCAGTACTTC
CDR3: CASSPITSAPGHEQYF

size: .
length: 17
J: TRBJ2-7
V: TRBV5-1
D: TRBD2
DNA: TGCGCCAGCAGCTTGGTTCTCAGCGGGGGACCAGTGGAGGAGCAGTACTTC
CDR3: CASSLVLSGGPVEEQYF

size: .
length: 14
J: TRBJ2-3
V: TRBV28
D: .
DNA: TGTGCCAGCAGCCTCAAAACTAGCACAGATACGCAGTATTTT
CDR3: CASSLKTSTDTQYF

size: .
length: 15
J: TRBJ2-5
V: TRBV5-1
D: TRBD2
DNA: TGCGCCAGCAGCAGAATACTAGCGGCTCAAGAGACCCAGTACTTC
CDR3: CASSRILAAQETQYF

size: .
length: 15
J: TRBJ1-1
V: TRBV7-2
D: .
DNA: TGTGCCAGCAGCTTAAGTGGACAGCCGAACACTGAAGCTTTCTTT
CDR3: CASSLSGQPNTEAFF

size: .
length: 15
J: TRBJ1-1
V: TRBV11-2
D: .
DNA: TGTGCCAGCAGCTTAGGGGCAGGGTCGGACACTGAAGCTTTCTTT
CDR3: CASSLGAGSDTEAFF

size: once
length: 14
J: TRBJ1-1
V: TRBV29-1
D: .
DNA: TGCAGCGTTGAAGTATATGGAGGGGGGGCTGAAGCTTTCTTT
CDR3: CSVEVYGGGAEAFF

size: .
length: 15
J: TRBJ1-3
V: TRBV30
D: .
DNA: TGTGCCTGGAGTTCAATAGGGGGGTGGGGAAACACCATATATTTT
CDR3: CAWSSIGGWGNTIYF

size: .
length: 14
J: TRBJ1-2
V: TRBV2
D: TRBD1
DNA: TGTGCCAGCCCCCTTCGCGACAGGGGCTCCCCCCTCACCTTC
CDR3: CASPLRDRGSPLTF

size: .
length: 13
J: TRBJ1-3
V: TRBV2
D: .
DNA: TGTGCCAGCACAGCGGGGGGGCTGGGCACCATATATTTT
CDR3: CASTAGGLGTIYF

size: .
length: 15
J: TRBJ1-5
V: TRBV6-6
D: .
DNA: TGTGCCAGCAGTTACGGAGGGGCAAGCAATCAGCCCCAGCATTTT
CDR3: CASSYGGASNQPQHF

size: .
length: 18
J: TRBJ2-1
V: TRBV5-3
D: .
DNA: TGTGCCAGAAGCTTTATTGGGCTGGCTCCGAGCTCCTACAATGAGCAGTTCTTC
CDR3: CARSFIGLAPSSYNEQFF

size: .
length: 15
J: TRBJ2-3
V: TRBV27
D: .
DNA: TGTGCCAGCAGTTTAAGGTCGGGAGTAGGGGATACGCAGTATTTT
CDR3: CASSLRSGVGDTQYF

size: few
length: 13
J: TRBJ1-2
V: TRBV19
D: .
DNA: TGTGCCAGTAGTGCACAGGGTAGCTATGGCTACACCTTC
CDR3: CASSAQGSYGYTF

size: once
length: 15
J: TRBJ1-3
V: TRBV5-1
D: .
DNA: TGCGCCAGCAGCTTGGTGGGCGCCCCTGGAAACACCATATATTTT
CDR3: CASSLVGAPGNTIYF

size: few
length: 14
J: TRBJ2-2
V: TRBV2
D: .
DNA: TGTGCCAGCAGTGAACGTAGGATTACCGGGGAGCTGTTTTTT
CDR3: CASSERRITGELFF

size: .
length: 15
J: TRBJ2-5
V: TRBV28
D: TRBD1
DNA: TGTGCCAGCACCTCACCGGGACAGGGCGAAGAGACCCAGTACTTC
CDR3: CASTSPGQGEETQYF

size: .
length: 15
J: TRBJ1-1
V: TRBV6-5
D: .
DNA: TGTGCCAGCAGTTACCGTTACCAACGGGGGGCGGACGCTTTCTTT
CDR3: CASSYRYQRGADAFF

size: .
length: 13
J: TRBJ1-2
V: TRBV2
D: .
DNA: TGTGCCAGCAGTGAAGGGGGCATATATGGCTACACCTTC
CDR3: CASSEGGIYGYTF

size: once
length: 14
J: TRBJ1-1
V: TRBV7-9
D: TRBD1
DNA: TGTGCCAGCAGCCTGGGACAGCTGAACACTGAAGCTTTCTTT
CDR3: CASSLGQLNTEAFF

size: .
length: 15
J: TRBJ1-2
V: TRBV28
D: TRBD1
DNA: TGTGCCAGCACCATAGGACAGGGGAATAACTATGGCTACACCTTC
CDR3: CASTIGQGNNYGYTF

size: .
length: 13
J: TRBJ1-1
V: TRBV7-3
D: TRBD1
DNA: TGTGCCAGCAGCCTACAGGGGTATACTGAAGCTTTCTTT
CDR3: CASSLQGYTEAFF

size: .
length: 16
J: TRBJ2-7
V: TRBV29-1
D: .
DNA: TGCAGCGTTGAAGCAGGGATTCGGGACGGATTCTACGAGCAGTACTTC
CDR3: CSVEAGIRDGFYEQYF

size: .
length: 14
J: TRBJ2-2
V: TRBV6-4
D: .
DNA: TGTGCCAGCAAGGCAGCCGAGGGCACCGGGGAGCTGTTTTTT
CDR3: CASKAAEGTGELFF

size: .
length: 14
J: TRBJ2-7
V: TRBV28
D: .
DNA: TGTGCCAGCAGTTTATTAGCCGAATCCTACGAGCAGTACTTC
CDR3: CASSLLAESYEQYF

size: .
length: 13
J: TRBJ2-7
V: TRBV10-1
D: .
DNA: TGCGCCAGCAGTGATACAGGCTCCTACGAGCAGTACTTC
CDR3: CASSDTGSYEQYF

size: once
length: 16
J: TRBJ1-3
V: TRBV4-1
D: .
DNA: TGCGCCAGCAGCCCTCGGGACTTCCCGCCTGGAAACACCATATATTTT
CDR3: CASSPRDFPPGNTIYF

size: .
length: 13
J: TRBJ2-7
V: TRBV7-2
D: .
DNA: TGTGCCAGCAGCACCTCTACAGGACGGGAGCAGTACTTC
CDR3: CASSTSTGREQYF

size: .
length: 15
J: TRBJ2-1
V: TRBV6-5
D: TRBD2
DNA: TGTGCCAGCAGCCGAGGCGTGACGGGAGGGGGTGAGCAGTTCTTC
CDR3: CASSRGVTGGGEQFF

size: .
length: 17
J: TRBJ1-3
V: TRBV28
D: TRBD1
DNA: TGTGCCAGCAGCCTCGGACAGGGGGCGCCGGGCGGAAACACCATATATTTT
CDR3: CASSLGQGAPGGNTIYF

size: .
length: 15
J: TRBJ2-5
V: TRBV11-2
D: .
DNA: TGTGCCAGCAGCTCCTCTTCAGGGCTAGGGGAGACCCAGTACTTC
CDR3: CASSSSSGLGETQYF

size: .
length: 11
J: TRBJ2-7
V: TRBV20-1
D: .
DNA: TGCAGTGCCGCGGGTATCCGGGAACAGTACTTC
CDR3: CSAAGIREQYF

size: .
length: 12
J: TRBJ1-2
V: TRBV19
D: .
DNA: TGTGCCAGTAGTGGGGCGGTCTATGGCTACACCTTC
CDR3: CASSGAVYGYTF

size: .
length: 15
J: TRBJ2-5
V: TRBV5-1
D: .
DNA: TGCGCCAGCAGCTTGGAGTTTGCGGGGAGAGAGACCCAGTACTTC
CDR3: CASSLEFAGRETQYF

size: .
length: 17
J: TRBJ2-3
V: TRBV15
D: .
DNA: TGTGCCACCAGCTTGCCTTCCGTTTTTCATAGCACAGATACGCAGTATTTT
CDR3: CATSLPSVFHSTDTQYF

size: few
length: 13
J: TRBJ1-5
V: TRBV7-2
D: TRBD1
DNA: TGTGCCAGCAGCCCTGACAGGGGTCAGCCCCAGCATTTT
CDR3: CASSPDRGQPQHF

size: .
length: 13
J: TRBJ2-7
V: TRBV5-4
D: .
DNA: TGTGCCAGCACCTTGCTTGGGGCCACCGAGCAGTACTTC
CDR3: CASTLLGATEQYF

size: .
length: 13
J: TRBJ2-5
V: TRBV11-3
D: .
DNA: TGTGCCAGCAGCCTAATGTACCAAGAGACCCAGTACTTC
CDR3: CASSLMYQETQYF